The 26 T cell receptor beta chains given below trace back to one sample, sequenced in a study of human T cells and chemical hapten exposure. Time point described: patch test 2, 6 weeks after DPC sensitization. Described treatment: therapeutic diphenylcyclopropenone sensitization with weekly scalp DPC. TCRdb reanalysed the RACE reads using MiXCR and keeps one entry per CDR3 protein. The repertoire consists of tens of thousands of distinct CDR3 sequences, with approximately 7% occurring once and the leading ten covering around 1.3%. The source material was whole blood, sampled in connection with sensitization to the hapten diphenylcyclopropenone (DPC). The receptor source for this set is a woman in her 30s with alopecia areata. Some clones in this sample may be carry-over from other donors' samples.

This clonotype was counted at least ten times. The J gene is TRBJ2-6, the V gene TRBV29-1; a weak D match, TRBD2 (6 bases). Trimming cost V 5 bases and J 0 bases, with 14 bases left between them. From germline, CDR1 is SQVTM and CDR2 ANQGSEA. The CDR3 contains 16 residues. CDR3 protein: CSVLGGEPSGANVLTF. CDR3 DNA sequence: TGCAGCGTTCTTGGCGGGGAGCCCTCTGGGGCCAACGTCCTGACTTTC.

The chain joins TRBV5-1 to TRBJ1-1, with a tentative D call TRBD1 (6 bases). CDR1 is SGHRS, CDR2 YFSETQ, per germline. The CDR3 has 17 residues. V was trimmed by 2 bases and J by 4 bases, leaving 21 bases between them. The CDR3 spells CASSLQALQGTSTEAFF. The CDR3 DNA is TGCGCCAGCAGCTTACAAGCCCTACAGGGAACGTCCACTGAAGCTTTCTTT.

The CDR3 region is CASSFRRTGGGSSYEQYF. CDR3 in DNA: TGTGCCAGCAGCTTCCGCCGGACAGGGGGCGGTAGCTCCTACGAGCAGTACTTC. The chain couples TRBV11-2 to TRBJ2-7; 11 bases fit TRBD1. There are 18 residues in the CDR3. Germline-derived CDR1 and CDR2 are SGHAT and FQNNGV. Unmatched junction bases numbered 10, after V lost 3 bases and J lost 0 bases.

Ten or more counts support this clonotype. This chain links TRBV25-1 with TRBJ2-2; 8 bases are shared with TRBD1. CDR3 size: 14 residues. The germline gives CDR1 MGHDK, CDR2 SYGVNS. V lost 6 bases, J lost 3 bases, and 3 bases stayed unmatched. CDR3: CASREDRDTGELFF. As DNA, the CDR3 is TGTGCCAGCAGAGAGGACAGGGACACCGGGGAGCTGTTTTTT.

This clonotype was seen many times. This chain joins TRBV27 and TRBJ2-3; TRBD2 agrees at 8 bases. Germline assignment: CDR1 MNHEY and CDR2 SMNVEV (reference sequence). Trimming cost V 8 bases and J 4 bases; bases outside gene matches: 11. The CDR3 length is 15 residues. The CDR3 protein is CASCERGPGSDTQYF. The CDR3 nucleotides are TGTGCCAGCTGTGAGCGGGGGCCGGGGTCAGATACGCAGTATTTT.

DNA of the CDR3: TGTGCCAGCAGGGATACCCTATTTGGGGCCGGCGATTCCTACAATGAGCAGTTCTTC. Its translation is CASRDTLFGAGDSYNEQFF. The rearrangement uses TRBV6-5 and TRBJ2-1; tentatively, D is TRBD1 (5 bases). Trimming removed 6 bases from V and 1 base from J, with 25 bases in between. This CDR3 has 19 residues. Per germline, CDR1 MNHEY and CDR2 SVGAGI.

This clonotype was counted between two and nine times. This chain connects TRBV3-1 to TRBJ2-3; 11 nucleotides align to TRBD2. The length of the CDR3 is 19 residues. The V gene end was trimmed by 0 bases and the J gene end by 2 bases; junction bases not matched to a gene: 10. Germline-derived CDR1 and CDR2 are LGHDT and YNNKEL (reference sequence). CDR3 residues: CASSQDHIGTSGHTDTQYF. DNA for the CDR3: TGTGCCAGCAGCCAAGACCATATAGGGACTAGCGGCCACACAGATACGCAGTATTTT.

This clonotype was recorded at least ten times. This chain joins TRBV7-9 and TRBJ1-4; D remains ambiguous. V was shortened by 4 bases and J by 7 bases, with 16 bases between the two germline ends. The CDR3 consists of 15 residues. Germline CDR1 is SEHNR and CDR2 is FQNEAQ (reference sequence). CDR3 nucleotide sequence: TGTGCCAGCAGCTCCCTCACTGGCGGTACTGAAAAACTGTTTTTT. Encoded protein: CASSSLTGGTEKLFF. Full variable domain (outside the CDR3, taken from reference TRBV7-9 and TRBJ1-4): DTGVSQNPRHKITKRGQNVTFRCDPISEHNRLYWYRQTLGQGPEFLTYFQNEAQLEKSRLLSDRFSAERPKGSFSTLEIQRTEQGDSAMYLCASSSLTGGTEKLFFGSGTQLSVL.

The sample holds a few counts of this clonotype. V and J are TRBV14 and TRBJ1-1, with D perhaps matching TRBD1 (5 bases). The germline V gene has CDR1 SGHDN and CDR2 FVKESK. With 4 bases removed from V and 4 bases from J, the gap between germline ends came to 13 bases. CDR3 length: 14 residues. Written as DNA, the CDR3 is TGTGCCAGCAGCCCCTGGCAGGGAAGCACTGAAGCTTTCTTT. This encodes CASSPWQGSTEAFF.

For the CDR3, the DNA is TGTGCCAGCAGTGTTTTAAGGACAGACCCTAACTATGGCTACACCTTC. Protein: CASSVLRTDPNYGYTF. V and J are TRBV6-1 and TRBJ1-2, with D tentatively TRBD1 (6 bases). Germline CDR1 MNHNS, CDR2 SASEGT. CDR3 length: 16 residues. With 4 bases removed from V and 0 bases from J, the gap between germline ends came to 15 bases.

There are a few counts of this clonotype. The chain links TRBV6-2 or TRBV6-3 to TRBJ2-7; D perhaps matches TRBD1 (5 bases). Trimming took 7 bases from V and 7 from J, leaving 26 bases between them. The length of the CDR3 is 16 residues. CDR1 and CDR2 from the germline V gene are MNHEY and SVGEGT. The CDR3 bases are TGTGCCAGCAACCGCCACCTCGGTCCTAGTCAGGGTGAGCAGTACTTC. Translated, it gives CASNRHLGPSQGEQYF.

In its sample, this clonotype was seen many times. This rearrangement joins TRBV5-1 to TRBJ1-1, with D uncertain. Germline V lookup: CDR1 SGHRS, CDR2 YFSETQ. The V end was cut by 6 bases, the J end by 0 bases, with 18 bases between. The CDR3 totals 16 residues. The chain's CDR3 is CASTPRVGIMNTEAFF. In DNA form, the CDR3 reads TGCGCCAGCACCCCGAGGGTGGGGATCATGAACACTGAAGCTTTCTTT.

The sample holds a few counts of this clonotype. CDR3 loop: CASSSSFGTGGYEQYF. CDR3 bases: TGTGCCAGCAGCTCCTCATTCGGGACAGGGGGGTACGAGCAGTACTTC. The chain is built from TRBV11-2 and TRBJ2-7; 11 positions agree with TRBD1. With 4 bases clipped from V and 4 bases from J, the junction kept 9 bases outside the gene matches. Germline V CDR1 and CDR2: SGHAT, FQNNGV. The CDR3 is 16 residues long.

The rearrangement joins TRBV27 to TRBJ2-5, with TRBD2 matching over 10 bases. Looked up from germline, CDR1 is MNHEY and CDR2 is SMNVEV (reference sequence). J gave up 5 bases and V 2 bases, and 11 bases lay outside the gene matches. The CDR3 runs 17 residues. CDR3 protein: CASSLTPPLAGEETQYF. For the CDR3, the DNA is TGTGCCAGCAGTTTAACCCCTCCGCTAGCGGGGGAGGAGACCCAGTACTTC.

At least ten counts were recorded for this clonotype. The chain links TRBV12-3 or TRBV12-4 to TRBJ2-7; D is unclear. The CDR3 loop spans 12 amino acids. V was cut by 4 bases and J by 2 bases, with 6 bases left in between. CDR3 residues: CASSWAPYEQYF. In DNA, the CDR3 is TGTGCCAGCAGTTGGGCACCCTACGAGCAGTACTTC.

This clonotype was seen at least ten times. The J gene is TRBJ2-3, the V gene TRBV11-2, with TRBD1 matching 9 bases. CDR1 is SGHAT, CDR2 FQNNGV, per germline. CDR3 length equals 17 residues. The V and J ends lost 5 bases and 2 bases, in that order; junction bases with no gene match: 11. CDR3 sequence (DNA): TGTGCCAGCAGCAACACCAGGACAGGGGCTAACACAGATACGCAGTATTTT. Protein sequence: CASSNTRTGANTDTQYF.

This clonotype was detected many times. The J gene is TRBJ2-1, the V gene TRBV29-1; TRBD1 matches at 8 bases. The length of the CDR3 is 12 residues. Looked up from germline, CDR1 is SQVTM and CDR2 is ANQGSEA. With V trimmed by 7 bases and J by 10 bases, 9 bases remained unmatched. In DNA, the CDR3 is TGCAGCGGGACAGGGACAAATTGGGAGCAGTTCTTC. It translates to CSGTGTNWEQFF.

The table lists this clonotype with many counts. V and J are TRBV10-3 and TRBJ2-7; D is unclear. The CDR3 covers 10 residues. V dropped 11 bases and J dropped 4 bases, with 9 bases sitting between them. CDR1 is ENHRY and CDR2 is SYGVKD in the germline V gene. The chain's CDR3 is CALHEYEQYF. CDR3 coding DNA: TGTGCCCTCCACGAGTACGAGCAGTACTTC.

CDR3 protein: CASSIHRAGGTYNEQFF. In DNA form, the CDR3 reads TGTGCCAGTAGTATACATAGAGCGGGGGGGACCTACAATGAGCAGTTCTTC. The chain is built from TRBV19 and TRBJ2-1, with TRBD2 identical over 10 bases. The V and J ends lost 2 bases and 2 bases, in that order; junction bases with no gene match: 6. CDR1 and CDR2 (germline): LNHDA, SQIVND (reference sequence). This CDR3 region has 17 residues.

The table lists this clonotype with many counts. The chain carries TRBV7-3 and TRBJ2-5, with 11 bases aligning to TRBD2. The CDR3 loop spans 16 amino acids. Trimming removed 2 bases from V and 2 bases from J; junction bases left unmatched: 4. Germline assignment: CDR1 SGHTA and CDR2 FQGTGA. CDR3 region: CASSLGSSGGQETQYF. The CDR3 DNA reads TGTGCCAGCAGCTTAGGTTCTAGCGGGGGGCAAGAGACCCAGTACTTC.

This clonotype was recorded at least ten times. The chain carries TRBV5-1 and TRBJ1-1, with TRBD1 matching 7 bases. J was trimmed by 4 bases and V by 7 bases; bases with no gene match: 10. This CDR3 region has 14 residues. Germline-derived CDR1 and CDR2 are SGHRS and YFSETQ. This CDR3 reads CASGIDREGTEAFF. The DNA for the CDR3 is TGCGCCAGCGGAATAGACAGGGAGGGCACTGAAGCTTTCTTT.

The chain has TRBV19 and TRBJ1-5; maybe TRBD1 (5 bases). The CDR3 totals 16 residues. Germline V gene sequence: CDR1 LNHDA, CDR2 SQIVND (reference sequence). Trimming stripped 5 bases from V and 3 bases from J, with 17 bases between. For the CDR3, the DNA is TGTGCCAGTAGTGACATCCCTCGGGGGGTCAATCAGCCCCAGCATTTT. It encodes CASSDIPRGVNQPQHF.

The V call is TRBV20-1, the J call TRBJ2-7, with no clear D. The germline V and J ends were trimmed by 1 base and 2 bases, with 12 bases remaining between them. This CDR3 region has 14 residues. The germline V gene has CDR1 DFQATT and CDR2 SNEGSKA (reference sequence). As DNA, the CDR3 is TGCAGTGCTAGAGGGCCCAGCGAGGCCTACGAGCAGTACTTC. This sequence encodes CSARGPSEAYEQYF.

This sequence joins TRBV18 and TRBJ2-5; D is unresolved. The V gene's germline CDR1 is KGHSH and CDR2 LQKENI. Deletions cut 0 bases from V and 5 bases from J, with 7 bases between. The length of the CDR3 is 13 residues. The CDR3 DNA sequence: TGTGCCAGCTCACCACCGTCCTTTGAGACCCAGTACTTC. Translation: CASSPPSFETQYF.

This clonotype was observed a few times. This chain uses TRBV3-1 with TRBJ1-2; tentative D call: TRBD1 (5 bases). Trimming took 0 bases from V and 6 from J, leaving 17 bases between them. The CDR3 consists of 16 residues. CDR1 and CDR2 from the germline V gene are LGHDT and YNNKEL (reference sequence). The CDR3 nucleotides read TGTGCCAGCAGCCAAGAGCGTTTTTCACAGGCGGATGGCTACACCTTC. It codes for CASSQERFSQADGYTF.

This clonotype was detected many times. The V gene is TRBV12-3 or TRBV12-4, the J gene TRBJ1-6; 7 bases line up with TRBD1. CDR3 length: 15 amino acids. Trimming cost V 5 bases and J 4 bases; bases outside gene matches: 5. CDR3 coding DNA: TGTGCCAGCAGTGATGGGACAGAGTATAATTCACCCCTCCACTTT. This codes for CASSDGTEYNSPLHF.